This is a list of T cell receptor beta chains from one sample in a study of blood T cell repertoires in COVID-19. Sequencing used immunoSEQ multiplex PCR; TCRdb keeps in-frame clones, though not all of them. The table has around 120,000 clones, just over 85% seen once; the top ten hold about 0.9%. The sequenced sample consisted of peripheral blood. These receptors all come from a woman aged 45-65 years with active or convalescent COVID-19. Both conserved end residues are part of each CDR3. A D gene is named only where the DNA matches it firmly. Clone size is shown for a subset of rows, as once, few, many or a class of expanded clone.

once	.	12	TRBV7-9	TRBJ2-1	CASRDRGDEQFF	TGTGCCAGCCGGGATCGCGGGGATGAGCAGTTCTTC
.	.	15	TRBV4-1	TRBJ2-7	CASSLFGGSSYEQYF	TGCGCCAGCAGCCTATTCGGGGGTAGCTCCTACGAGCAGTACTTC
.	.	16	TRBV29-1	TRBJ2-6	CSVQQDGVSGANVLTF	TGCAGCGTTCAACAGGATGGGGTCTCTGGGGCCAACGTCCTGACTTTC
.	.	15	TRBV4-1	TRBJ2-3	CASSQLGVGTDTQYF	TGCGCCAGCAGCCAACTAGGAGTTGGCACAGATACGCAGTATTTT
.	.	15	TRBV9	TRBJ1-4	CASSVAQGINEKLFF	TGTGCCAGCAGCGTAGCTCAGGGGATCAATGAAAAACTGTTTTTT
.	TRBD1	14	TRBV5-1	TRBJ1-1	CASRRQGGSTEAFF	TGCGCCAGCAGACGACAGGGAGGAAGTACTGAAGCTTTCTTT
.	.	14	TRBV27	TRBJ2-7	CASSLRGIAYEQYF	TGTGCCAGCAGTCTACGGGGGATAGCCTACGAGCAGTACTTC
.	TRBD1	15	TRBV10-3	TRBJ1-5	CAISESGTGYQPQHF	TGTGCCATCAGTGAGTCGGGGACAGGGTATCAGCCCCAGCATTTT
.	.	14	TRBV18	TRBJ2-1	CASSPRQGRNEQFF	TGTGCCAGCTCACCAAGGCAGGGGCGCAATGAGCAGTTCTTC
.	.	14	TRBV29-1	TRBJ1-2	CSVLEEGPPYGYTF	TGCAGCGTCCTGGAGGAGGGGCCTCCTTATGGCTACACCTTC
.	TRBD2	17	TRBV7-3	TRBJ2-5	CASSLIGGTNGEETQYF	TGTGCCAGCAGCTTAATTGGAGGGACTAACGGTGAAGAGACCCAGTACTTC
once	.	14	TRBV5-1	TRBJ2-5	CASSLAGVRETQYF	TGCGCCAGCAGCTTGGCGGGAGTCCGGGAGACCCAGTACTTC
few	.	16	TRBV5-1	TRBJ2-1	CASSLDTKRENDEQFF	TGCGCCAGCAGCTTGGATACGAAAAGGGAGAACGATGAGCAGTTCTTC
.	TRBD2	15	TRBV6-5	TRBJ2-3	CASSYTSGDTDTQYF	TGTGCCAGCAGTTACACCAGCGGGGACACAGATACGCAGTATTTT
few	.	13	TRBV7-9	TRBJ1-1	CASSLDMNTEAFF	TGTGCCAGCAGCTTAGACATGAACACTGAAGCTTTCTTT
.	.	17	TRBV4-3	TRBJ1-2	CASSQDPVTTGNYGYTF	TGCGCCAGCAGCCAAGATCCCGTTACTACAGGGAACTATGGCTACACCTTC
.	.	13	TRBV18	TRBJ2-3	CASSPLRTDTQYF	TGTGCCAGCTCACCACTACGGACAGATACGCAGTATTTT